This T cell receptor beta chain derives from a study of cytomegalovirus exposure and HLA in healthy donors (dated by TCRdb to about 2017). With regard to the full study: An earlier analysis of approximately 590 of the donors reported 250 to 350 Gb of sequence data and some 120 million unique TCR beta sequences from about 180 million T cells. Every discovery cohort repertoire had been produced on one sequencing platform. About 300 gigabases of sequencing data and 75 million to 85 million unique TCR sequences made up an early release that covered around 640 HLA-typed donors. In a later analysis, previously published TCR beta repertoires from 550 to 700 donors were re-analyzed and high-resolution HLA genotyping was added so that TCR occurrence patterns could be studied. HLA typing included class I and class II loci at four-digit resolution. Along with the approximately 650-subject first cohort, a separate validation cohort of over a hundred different subjects was used. High-throughput TCR immunosequencing, statistical association of individual TCRs with disease status, and machine learning were combined to predict cytomegalovirus infection status. The aim of the study was to test whether cataloging public T cell receptors could identify signatures of past pathogen exposure. The later analysis used no new phenotypic data to find candidate immune exposures, relying instead on TCR beta sequences and their occurrence across donors. Among 398 genotyped donors of the cohort, an average of about 240,000 unique TCR beta nucleotide sequences were sequenced per donor, 15% to 20% of them non-productive. The study profiled the T cell repertoires of 500 to 800 subjects by immunosequencing and related them to cytomegalovirus serostatus. A later genetic analysis used genome-wide SNP genotypes for about 60% of the roughly 700 donors, treating that subset as a discovery cohort. Because of strong linkage in the cohort, roughly five DR-DQ haplotypes were treated as single units for association and clustering. The number of typed donors differed by locus: roughly 629-640 for A, B, C, DRB1 and DQB1; 500 to 550 for DQA1; 606 for DPA1; and roughly 470 for DPB1. In an earlier analysis of 500 to 650 of the donors, high-throughput TCR beta sequencing was used to judge whether each TCR beta V gene segment behaved as functional or pseudogenic. Of the roughly 400 genotyped donors, approximately 83% fell in the genetic ancestry cluster associated with self-reported Caucasian donors. Donor age, sex, ethnicity and CMV serostatus were compiled alongside the repertoire data.

For this chain, trimming is 7 bases at the V end and 5 bases at the J end, and the number of junction bases without a gene match is 9. Inclusive of the bounding cysteine and phenylalanine, the CDR3 is 14 residues long. Only the CDR3 DNA stays, 42 bases, in frame from base 1. Based on the germline V gene, the CDR1 and CDR2 sequences are MNHEY and SVGAGI. The investigation overall reported the following: Because counts were too low, seventeen rarely observed V segments, including chromosome 9 orphons, were excluded from the earlier analysis of about 500 of the donors. A total of about 150 TCR beta chains were listed by the study as associated with cytomegalovirus. According to a later analysis, most CMV-associated TCR beta chains appeared to be HLA-restricted, and the HLA associations seemed to be driven largely by CMV exposure. CMV serostatus was the only immune exposure information available for the cohort. The 87-base-pair reads could not distinguish some IMGT-functional V segments, including TRBV6-2 and TRBV6-3, so those segments were excluded. A group of highly shared sequence variants was considered likely to be a technical artifact of the sequencing pipeline. According to the authors, the approach could potentially be generalized to other disease states and immunological phenotypes. A further reported finding was that TCR beta sequences accurately predicted the HLA-A and HLA-B alleles for most subjects in the first cohort. The cohort was sequenced for TCR beta chains only, and without alpha or paired-chain data the features that could be detected were limited. Linkage disequilibrium might explain the correlated functional status among segregating V segments, but an unknown experimental factor could not be ruled out. Assigning TCR associations to individual alleles was difficult when HLA alleles, especially DR and DQ, strongly co-occurred. According to a later analysis, TCR association rates differed among HLA loci, with DRB1 alleles showing the most associated TCRs and HLA-C alleles showing the fewest. Cytomegalovirus status was reported to be diagnosed by the classifier with high specificity and sensitivity in both the original and validation cohorts. HLA typing was unavailable for some donors at each locus, so association tests used only the typed subset. Across donors, most TCR sequences were observed very rarely, whereas some public TCRs were present in many individuals. A later genetic analysis associated a missense DCLRE1C variant with V-gene and J-gene trimming of TCR beta chains, and an independent cohort replicated the association. Broadly in line with IMGT annotations, most TCR beta V segments showed up in productive rearrangements about 87% or about 30% of the time in an earlier analysis of roughly 590 of the donors. In vitro tests confirmed that three of the cytomegalovirus-associated TCR beta chains recognize cytomegalovirus antigens. A later analysis found that HLA-associated TCR beta chains were more clonally expanded and had lower generation probabilities than equally common non-associated chains. Compared with the approximately 720-donor mean, donors in an Asian-associated ancestry cluster had fewer N-insertions in productive TCRs, according to a later genetic analysis. Specific HLA alleles were associated with 16,951 TCR beta sequences at a false discovery rate of 0.05 in a later analysis. According to a later analysis, parvovirus B19, influenza, CMV and Epstein-Barr virus appeared linked to several top co-occurrence clusters. The presence/absence analyses assumed that sequencing depth was roughly uniform across donors, and that assumption may not be true.

About this clone itself: The clone's antigen remains unknown. No qualities accompany the bases; no much larger clone lies one base away.

Library preparation employed the immunoSEQ multiplex PCR assay. A mixture of 60 forward primers for TCR Vbeta segments and 13 reverse primers for TCR Jbeta segments was used in the multiplex PCR. Amplification of the CDR3 region of rearranged TCR beta genes was performed with a multiplex PCR assay on genomic DNA. On the Illumina HiSeq System, the amplified TCR beta libraries were sequenced as 87-base-pair reads. The authors processed their data as follows. A later analysis counted approximately 84 million unique TCR beta chains across the 640 or so repertoires, and around 9.9 million of these chains were shared by at least two donors. A nearest-neighbor algorithm error-corrected the raw reads and collapsed the reads into unique sequences, merging closely related sequences to remove PCR and sequencing errors. Alignment of CDR3 sequences to IMGT reference sequences was used to assign V, D and J gene segments. For a sequence to be retained, a match of at least six nucleotides to both a V gene segment and a J gene segment was required. Rearrangements were classified as productive when the CDR3 lacked stop codons and remained in frame with V and J, and all other rearrangements were classified as non-productive. CDR3 was defined by IMGT convention, running from the second conserved V-encoded cysteine to the conserved J-encoded phenylalanine. Sequences without an unambiguous match to a single V gene segment were excluded from the earlier analysis of 450 to 750 of the donors. In an earlier analysis of a few hundred of the donors, V segments were called functional above 56.7% productive rearrangements and were called segregating when the between-donor standard deviation exceeded 5%. A statistical classification framework was developed to diagnose cytomegalovirus status using the catalog of TCR beta chain sequences. In a later analysis, V and J genes were assigned by comparing TCR nucleotide sequences against IMGT/GENE-DB human TR gene sequences. In a later analysis, CDR3 sequences and most-parsimonious VDJ recombination scenarios were assigned using the TCRdist pipeline. In a later analysis, every TCR beta chain was defined by the combination of its CDR3 amino acid sequence and its V-gene family, and reads without a unique V-gene family were dropped. In a later analysis, 550 to 650 highly shared, low-generation-probability nucleotide sequences were removed to address suspected cross-contamination and a sequencing artifact. A later analysis calculated a clonal expansion index for each public chain from normalized within-repertoire ranks of inferred template counts. In a later analysis, generation probabilities were computed with a VDJ recombination model fitted to out-of-frame rearrangements, and the resulting probabilities were checked against IGoR. In a later analysis, TCR-TCR, TCR-HLA and TCR-CMV co-occurrence was scored with hypergeometric tests, and a repertoire-size bias correction was applied to TCR pairs. False discovery rates were estimated in a later analysis by permuting HLA or CMV assignments 20 times. A later analysis grouped co-occurring TCRs with DBSCAN, adding TCRdist sequence similarity when clustering within HLA-allele-positive subsets. Co-occurrence clustering excluded repertoires with fewer than 30,000 or more than 120,000 public chains, plus five with anomalous nucleotide sharing. What TCRdb holds here is the immuneACCESS table cut down to in-frame rearrangements. Part of the clones is not present; checked against another copy, under half of the missing clones reflect an unresolved V gene, and the others are unexplained. Clone size and the V and J calls come from that table; the DNA yielded D and trimming. In this sample the table shows 100,000 to 150,000 clones, 65% to 85% of which occur a single time. Around 1.8% of the sample lies in the top ten.

The cohort consisted of fewer than 700 healthy bone marrow donors. At the time of sampling, all cohort members were nominally healthy, though unrecorded immune exposures were likely present. The donor was CMV seronegative and belonged to the group of more than 300 seronegative cohort members. A peripheral blood sample was provided by each donor, and peripheral blood mononuclear cells were used for TCR beta sequencing. The Qiagen DNeasy Blood Extraction Kit was used to extract genomic DNA from the blood cell samples. The sample was PBMCs. This sequence was found in a woman in her 40s in good health and CMV-seronegative. The V gene is TRBV6-5 and the J gene is TRBJ2-7; 9 of the junction bases match TRBD1. The sequence in DNA is TGTGCCAGCATCTCTCTGGGGACAGGGAACGAGCAGTACTTC. Translated, it reads CASISLGTGNEQYF.